Shown below are 2 T cell receptor beta chains from a single sample sequenced in a study of T cell responses to AZD1222 COVID-19 vaccine (dated by TCRdb to about 2021). The time point label on this specimen signifies: about 28 days (+/-7) after the second vaccine dose. Receptor libraries were prepared by the immunoSEQ multiplex PCR assay. The table was pulled from immuneACCESS by TCRdb, which kept in-frame rearrangements only. Such tables lose some clones; where checked, under half of the loss comes from unresolved V genes, and the rest has no known cause. This sample holds about 110,000 clones; around 93% were observed only once. The top ten constitute 8% to 9.5% of the sample. Sequenced material: peripheral blood, taken 28 days after the second AZD1222 dose. Receptor source: an adult who received the AZD1222 COVID-19 vaccine.

The rearrangement uses TRBV7-9 and TRBJ2-1; 7 bases align to TRBD2. The germline V gene has CDR1 SEHNR and CDR2 FQNEAQ (reference sequence). V was pared by 5 bases and J by 4 bases, with 8 bases of the junction left unmatched. There are 15 residues in the CDR3. In DNA, the CDR3 is TGTGCCAGCAGCCCCCAGGGCGGGGGATACAATGAGCAGTTCTTC. Residues: CASSPQGGGYNEQFF.

The chain couples TRBV12-3 or TRBV12-4 to TRBJ1-2, with unresolved D. Trimming removed 7 bases from V and 4 bases from J, with 10 bases in between. The length of the CDR3 is 12 residues. The CDR3 reads CASTSLLYGYTF. The DNA of the CDR3 is TGTGCCAGCACTTCTTTACTCTATGGCTACACCTTC.